This is a list of T cell receptor beta chains from one sample in a study of T cell responses to AZD1222 COVID-19 vaccine. TCRdb keeps only in-frame clones here, not all; method: immunoSEQ multiplex PCR. Of 150,000 to 180,000 clones in the sample, 86% were seen once. This material consisted of peripheral blood, taken on day 0 of MenACWY control vaccination. These TCRs come from an adult in good health. Both conserved end residues are trimmed from each CDR3.

j_call v_call cdr3_aa
TRBJ1-3 TRBV6-5 ASSYSADRGGNTIY
TRBJ1-2 TRBV30 AWSGLRTLNYGYT
TRBJ1-1 TRBV29-1 SVGQGALNTEAF
TRBJ1-5 TRBV7-2 ASSLVVGQPQH
TRBJ1-1 TRBV6-5 ASSTRGDMNTEAF
TRBJ1-1 TRBV11-2 ASSLFRESTEAF
TRBJ2-2 TRBV6-5 ASRGGWNPGELF
TRBJ1-2 TRBV4-1 ASSPTLLVKRGYT
TRBJ2-1 TRBV16 ASSQSDTPGDEQF
TRBJ2-3 TRBV9 ASSLWDSSTDTQY
TRBJ1-2 TRBV20-1 SARQGYGYT
TRBJ1-2 TRBV7-9 ASSLAGLGYT
TRBJ2-7 TRBV6-2/TRBV6-3 ASSYTPDRGKY
TRBJ2-2 TRBV18 ASSPPVPEELF
TRBJ2-1 TRBV6-2/TRBV6-3 ASSYPPGLAGRDEQF
TRBJ2-7 TRBV5-1 ASSLEGYYEQY
TRBJ2-1 TRBV7-9 ASSQTGDYNEQF
TRBJ2-2 TRBV10-3 AISDITGELF
TRBJ1-4 TRBV11-2 ASSDRATNEKLF
TRBJ1-5 TRBV24-1 ATSDAGGQPQH
TRBJ2-2 TRBV30 AWSDLSGTGELF
TRBJ2-7 TRBV19 ASSSIPLAWAGEQY
TRBJ1-5 TRBV10-3 AISESTPGAVSQPQH
TRBJ1-3 TRBV3-1/TRBV3-2 ASSLRLGNTIY
TRBJ2-1 TRBV3-1/TRBV3-2 ASSQATAKQF
TRBJ2-1 TRBV18 ASSPVGGSYNEQF
TRBJ2-2 TRBV5-8 ASTRGLTNTGELF
TRBJ1-3 TRBV28 ASFGGHAGNTIY
TRBJ2-2 TRBV12-5 ASGLGGDNTGELF
TRBJ1-5 TRBV7-9 ASSAQGDQPQH
TRBJ1-1 TRBV4-2 ASSRKTTGENTEAF
TRBJ1-3 TRBV7-6 ASSSTGRTGNTIY
TRBJ1-2 TRBV2 ASSGLWGNPGGYT
TRBJ2-7 TRBV7-2 ASSLDSPLAGFYEQY
TRBJ1-2 TRBV11-2 ASSEQGRGYYGYT
TRBJ1-2 TRBV14 ASSQDLAPGGYT
TRBJ2-1 TRBV7-3 ASSRGPSSYNEQF
TRBJ1-5 TRBV3-1/TRBV3-2 ASSQGSDQPQH
TRBJ2-5 TRBV11-2 ASSLGRGIQETQY
TRBJ1-1 TRBV27 ASGGADRFDTEAF
TRBJ1-5 TRBV7-9 ASSTTGINQPQH
TRBJ2-7 TRBV12-3/TRBV12-4 ASSLLYEQY
TRBJ2-1 TRBV3-1/TRBV3-2 ASSQEETEQF
TRBJ2-1 TRBV7-3 ASSRTFNNEQF
TRBJ1-1 TRBV27 ASSTKRAQGAF
TRBJ1-3 TRBV4-1 ASSWDSGNTIY
TRBJ1-2 TRBV27 ASSSQLDRDVYGYT
TRBJ2-2 TRBV5-1 ASSLAVGGELF
TRBJ1-2 TRBV5-4 ASSLDREDYGYT
TRBJ1-2 TRBV5-4 ASSPGGTGRNGYT